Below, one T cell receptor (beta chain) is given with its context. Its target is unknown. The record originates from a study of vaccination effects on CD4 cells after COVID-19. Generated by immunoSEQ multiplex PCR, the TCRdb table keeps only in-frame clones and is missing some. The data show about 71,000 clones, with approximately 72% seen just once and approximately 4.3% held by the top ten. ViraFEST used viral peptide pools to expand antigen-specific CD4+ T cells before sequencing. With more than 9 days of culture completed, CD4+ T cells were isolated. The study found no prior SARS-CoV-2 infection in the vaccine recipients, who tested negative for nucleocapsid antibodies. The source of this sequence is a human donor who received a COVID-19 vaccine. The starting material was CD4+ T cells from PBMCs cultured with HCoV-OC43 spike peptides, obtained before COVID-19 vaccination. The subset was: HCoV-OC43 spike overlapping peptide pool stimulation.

In nucleotides, the CDR3 is TGCGCCAGCAGCTTGAGTCCGGGTCCCCCCTCTGGAAACACCATATATTTT. Translating it yields CASSLSPGPPSGNTIYF. The genes are TRBV5-1 and TRBJ1-3, with D unresolved. Between the trimmed V and J ends, which lost 1 base and 0 bases, there was a span of 14 bases. This CDR3 has 17 amino acids. The V gene's germline CDR1 is SGHRS and CDR2 YFSETQ.